These 27 T cell receptor beta chains were sequenced from one sample in a study of T cells in localized non-small cell lung cancer. TCRdb's copy holds only in-frame clones and misses some; the assay was immunoSEQ multiplex PCR. The table shows 50,000 to 75,000 clones, with around 90% occurring only once. The sequencing used peripheral blood, collected before any cancer treatment. The receptors were sampled from a man aged 35-69 years with stage I squamous cell lung carcinoma.

This rearrangement joins TRBV20-1 to TRBJ2-1; no firm D call. The CDR3 extends over 11 amino acids. CDR1 is DFQATT, CDR2 SNEGSKA, per germline (reference sequence). Trimming removed 7 bases from V and 10 bases from J, with 14 bases in between. The DNA of the CDR3 is TGCAGTGGGGAAGAGTATCGAGAGCAGTTCTTC. This encodes CSGEEYREQFF.

The V and J genes are TRBV7-4 and TRBJ1-4; 8 nucleotides align to TRBD1. Germline CDR1 and CDR2: SGHVT and SQSDAQ. The CDR3 runs 17 residues. Trimming took 2 bases from V and 7 from J; bases not matched to a gene: 12. This chain's CDR3 is CASSLPRQGAWGEKLFF. In DNA form, the CDR3 reads TGTGCCAGCAGCTTACCGCGGCAGGGGGCGTGGGGTGAAAAACTGTTTTTT.

This chain joins TRBV6-1 and TRBJ1-2; 7 nucleotides agree with TRBD1. The germline CDR1 and CDR2 sequences are MNHNS and SASEGT. V gave up 4 bases and J gave up 9 bases; unmatched junction bases: 8. The CDR3 is 13 residues long. The CDR3 reads CASSALWDSSYTF. Here the CDR3 DNA reads TGTGCCAGCAGTGCCTTATGGGACAGCAGCTACACCTTC.

V usage is TRBV5-5 and J usage is TRBJ2-7, with 11 bases fitting TRBD1. Unmatched junction bases numbered 1, after V lost 0 bases and J lost 5 bases. Germline assignment: CDR1 SGHKS and CDR2 YYEKEE (reference sequence). This CDR3 contains 14 residues. The DNA for the CDR3 is TGTGCCAGCAGCTTGGGGGGACAGGGGGACGAGCAGTACTTC. It is translated as CASSLGGQGDEQYF.

This chain joins TRBV7-6 and TRBJ2-7; possibly TRBD2 for D (5 bases). Germline CDR1 is SGHVS and CDR2 is FNYEAQ. The CDR3 is 15 residues long. V lost 1 base and J lost 2, with 12 bases in between. CDR3 protein: CASSLEAAGPYEQYF. The CDR3 DNA follows: TGTGCCAGCAGCTTAGAAGCGGCAGGCCCCTACGAGCAGTACTTC.

The chain links TRBV7-2 to TRBJ2-1, with a possible D match to TRBD2 (6 bases). This CDR3 is 16 amino acids long. From germline, CDR1 is SGHTA and CDR2 FQGNSA. Trimming stripped 5 bases from V and 4 bases from J, with 18 bases between. The CDR3 region is CASSPPKQAGYNEQFF. In DNA form, the CDR3 reads TGTGCCAGCAGCCCCCCGAAGCAGGCGGGATACAATGAGCAGTTCTTC.

The DNA for the CDR3 is TGTGCCAGCAGTTCCCCCCCCGGGACAGAGAAAGAGACCCAGTACTTC. Protein sequence: CASSSPPGTEKETQYF. This chain connects TRBV6-5 to TRBJ2-5; 7 bases agree with TRBD1. The germline V gene encodes CDR1 MNHEY and CDR2 SVGAGI. Trimming at V came to 4 bases and at J to 3 bases, leaving 11 bases not matched to a gene. CDR3 length: 16 residues.

The V and J genes are TRBV27 and TRBJ1-2; weak D call: TRBD1 (6 bases). The CDR3 loop spans 14 amino acids. CDR1 is MNHEY and CDR2 is SMNVEV in the germline V gene (reference sequence). V was clipped by 8 bases and J by 4 bases, with 17 bases between them. In nucleotides, the CDR3 is TGTGCCAGCCGGAGGACAGACGGGTCCTATGGCTACACCTTC. This encodes CASRRTDGSYGYTF.

This clone was counted a single time. The chain uses TRBV28 and TRBJ2-7; 7 bases fit TRBD1. The V gene end was trimmed by 6 bases and the J gene end by 0 bases; junction bases not matched to a gene: 17. The CDR3 totals 18 residues. Germline V CDR1 and CDR2: MDHEN, SYDVKM. This chain's CDR3 is CASSSILGRQGGSYEQYF. The DNA of the CDR3 is TGTGCCAGCAGCTCGATTTTGGGGAGACAGGGTGGCTCCTACGAGCAGTACTTC.

The V call is TRBV2, the J call TRBJ1-5, with a possible D match to TRBD1 (5 bases). The CDR3 extends over 14 amino acids. Per germline, CDR1 SNHLY and CDR2 FYNNEI. V was pared by 3 bases and J by 4 bases, with 10 bases between. The CDR3 region is CASSEGGVNQPQHF. DNA for the CDR3: TGTGCCAGCAGTGAGGGGGGAGTAAATCAGCCCCAGCATTTT. The full variable domain, its missing parts supplied by reference TRBV2 and TRBJ1-5, is EPEVTQTPSHQVTQMGQEVILRCVPISNHLYFYWYRQILGQKVEFLVSFYNNEISEKSEIFDDQFSVERPDGSNFTLKIRSTKLEDSAMYFCASSEGGVNQPQHFGDGTRLSIL.

The J gene is TRBJ1-1, the V gene TRBV19, with unresolved D. The CDR3 is 12 residues long. Germline CDR1 LNHDA, CDR2 SQIVND (reference sequence). The V end was cut by 0 bases, the J end by 3 bases, with 2 bases between. This CDR3 reads CASSIDYTEAFF. Here the CDR3 DNA reads TGTGCCAGTAGTATAGACTACACTGAAGCTTTCTTT.

The CDR3 here is CAISESQGRANTEAFF. The CDR3 DNA is TGTGCCATCAGTGAGTCGCAGGGGCGGGCGAACACTGAAGCTTTCTTT. The gene calls are TRBV10-3 and TRBJ1-1, with TRBD1 as a possible D gene (6 bases). Germline-derived CDR1 and CDR2 are ENHRY and SYGVKD. The CDR3 runs 16 residues. Trimming took off 0 bases at V and 1 base at J, with 12 bases between the two ends.

V gene TRBV28 combines with J gene TRBJ2-3; D is perhaps TRBD2 (5 bases). Germline V gives CDR1 MDHEN, CDR2 SYDVKM. This CDR3 comprises 16 residues. The V end was cut by 6 bases, the J end by 1 base, with 17 bases between. CDR3 nucleotide sequence: TGTGCCAGCAGCCGAGACCTCTCCGGGGGCACAGATACGCAGTATTTT. Protein product: CASSRDLSGGTDTQYF.

The chain recombines TRBV9 with TRBJ2-5, with D hard to call. The J call may be in error: the DNA end matches TRBJ2-7 better. From germline, CDR1 is SGDLS and CDR2 YYNGEE. This CDR3 has 13 amino acids. CDR3 nucleotide sequence: TGTGCCAGCAGCGTGTCGGGCCGCTCCGAGCAGTACTTC. As protein: CASSVSGRSEQYF.

This chain uses TRBV14 with TRBJ2-7; D gene uncertain. Deletions cut 6 bases from V and 6 bases from J, with 9 bases between. Germline CDR1 SGHDN, CDR2 FVKESK. The CDR3 extends over 11 amino acids. CDR3 coding DNA: TGTGCCAGCAGTCTAGTGAGCGAGCAGTACTTC. This gives the protein CASSLVSEQYF.

The J gene is TRBJ1-3, the V gene TRBV30; 8 nucleotides line up with TRBD1. Germline V gene sequence: CDR1 GTSNPN, CDR2 SVGIG (reference sequence). This CDR3 region has 20 residues. The V gene end was trimmed by 4 bases and the J gene end by 2 bases; junction bases not matched to a gene: 22. The CDR3 spells CAWISPRGRTGWGAGNTIYF. CDR3 DNA sequence: TGTGCCTGGATTTCTCCCAGGGGCCGGACAGGGTGGGGAGCTGGAAACACCATATATTTT. The full variable domain, its missing parts supplied by reference TRBV30 and TRBJ1-3, is SQTIHQWPATLVQPVGSPLSLECTVEGTSNPNLYWYRQAAGRGLQLLFYSVGIGQISSEVPQNLSASRPQDRQFILSSKKLLLSDSGFYLCAWISPRGRTGWGAGNTIYFGEGSWLTVV.

V usage is TRBV15 and J usage is TRBJ2-7; TRBD1 might be the D (6 bases). V lost 1 base and J lost 5, with 12 bases in between. There are 14 residues in the CDR3. Germline CDR1 reads LNHNV; CDR2 reads YYDKDF (reference sequence). The CDR3 sequence: CATSRATAGDEQYF. CDR3 DNA: TGTGCCACCAGCAGAGCTACGGCAGGGGACGAGCAGTACTTC.

The chain links TRBV28 to TRBJ1-4, with 7 bases matching TRBD1. J lost 5 bases, V lost 5 bases, and 2 bases had no gene match. The CDR3 sequence is 13 residues long. Germline CDR1 reads MDHEN; CDR2 reads SYDVKM. CDR3 nucleotide sequence: TGTGCCAGCAGTAAGACAGGGAATGAAAAACTGTTTTTT. Protein sequence: CASSKTGNEKLFF.

The chain combines TRBV28 with TRBJ1-1; tentatively, D is TRBD1 (6 bases). Trimming shortened V by 6 bases and J by 3 bases, and 11 bases separated the two germline ends. The germline gives CDR1 MDHEN, CDR2 SYDVKM. CDR3 size: 13 residues. This CDR3 is CASSLDRDTEAFF. The CDR3 DNA is TGTGCCAGCAGCCTGGACAGAGACACTGAAGCTTTCTTT.

This clone was seen only once. The chain carries TRBV6-6 and TRBJ2-3, with TRBD2 matching over 7 bases. This CDR3 is 14 amino acids long. Per the germline V gene, CDR1 is MNHNY and CDR2 is SVGAGI (reference sequence). V shed 6 bases and J 2 bases; nucleotides not matched to a gene: 5. CDR3 protein: CASRASGSTDTQYF. The CDR3 DNA sequence: TGTGCCAGCAGGGCTAGCGGTTCCACAGATACGCAGTATTTT.

This clone appeared once. The chain links TRBV27 to TRBJ2-2, with 11 nucleotides matching TRBD2. V shed 1 base and J 3 bases; nucleotides not matched to a gene: 7. CDR3 length equals 18 residues. Per germline, CDR1 MNHEY and CDR2 SMNVEV (reference sequence). The CDR3 is CASSLLAGGPRDTGELFF. The CDR3 coding sequence is TGTGCCAGCAGTTTATTAGCGGGAGGGCCCCGGGACACCGGGGAGCTGTTTTTT.

This chain uses TRBV19 with TRBJ1-4; D not resolved. CDR3 length equals 15 residues. The V end lost 1 base, the J end lost 13 bases, and 19 bases lay between the germline ends. Germline V lookup: CDR1 LNHDA, CDR2 SQIVND (reference sequence). The CDR3 spells CASSIGTGRDGGLFF. DNA of the CDR3: TGTGCCAGTAGTATAGGCACTGGGAGAGATGGAGGACTGTTTTTT.

The chain couples TRBV28 to TRBJ2-4, with 7 nucleotides matching TRBD2. Trimming cost V 0 bases and J 2 bases; bases outside gene matches: 7. This CDR3 region has 17 residues. Germline V CDR1 and CDR2: MDHEN, SYDVKM. The chain's CDR3 is CASSLWGGRTPKNIQYF. The CDR3 DNA reads as TGTGCCAGCAGTTTATGGGGCGGGAGAACCCCCAAAAACATTCAGTACTTC. The full variable domain, rest sourced from reference TRBV28 and TRBJ2-4, is DVKVTQSSRYLVKRTGEKVFLECVQDMDHENMFWYRQDPGLGLRLIYFSYDVKMKEKGDIPEGYSVSREKKERFSLILESASTNQTSMYLCASSLWGGRTPKNIQYFGAGTRLSVL.

Only a few counts were recorded for this clone. The V and J genes are TRBV2 and TRBJ2-1; TRBD1 is a possible D gene (5 bases). The germline gives CDR1 SNHLY, CDR2 FYNNEI. V was pared by 5 bases and J by 8 bases, with 16 bases between. The CDR3 is 14 residues long. Here the CDR3 DNA reads TGTGCCAGCAGTTGGCAGCAGGGTTACGATGAGCAGTTCTTC. Translating it yields CASSWQQGYDEQFF.

The chain carries TRBV4-1 and TRBJ2-1; D may be TRBD1 or TRBD2 (5 bases each). V was clipped by 5 bases and J by 2 bases, with 13 bases between them. This CDR3 spans 15 amino acids. Germline assignment: CDR1 MGHRA and CDR2 YSYEKL. DNA for the CDR3: TGCGCCAGCAGCATCCGGGACCGAGCCTACAATGAGCAGTTCTTC. This sequence encodes CASSIRDRAYNEQFF.

The V gene is TRBV28, the J gene TRBJ2-7; 8 nucleotides match TRBD1. This CDR3 is 14 amino acids long. Germline-derived CDR1 and CDR2 are MDHEN and SYDVKM. Trimming cost V 5 bases and J 3 bases; bases outside gene matches: 6. The DNA for the CDR3 is TGTGCCAGCAGTCCACAGGGGGGTCGCTACGAGCAGTACTTC. Amino acid sequence: CASSPQGGRYEQYF.

The gene calls are TRBV28 and TRBJ2-7; the D gene is possibly TRBD2 (5 bases). Germline CDR1 is MDHEN and CDR2 is SYDVKM. V lost 2 bases to trimming and J lost 0 bases, with 11 bases between them. The CDR3 is 15 residues long. DNA of the CDR3: TGTGCCAGCAGTTTAGCGGCTACTAGCTCCTACGAGCAGTACTTC. Its translation is CASSLAATSSYEQYF.